This TCR beta chain appears in the sequencing data of a study of cytomegalovirus exposure and HLA in healthy donors. Study-wide context: Unique TCRs from HLA-typed donors, about 85 million of them, were held in an early data release.

For this clone: Its antigen is not known.

The PCR contained 60 Vbeta and 13 Jbeta primers. Sequencing was performed with immunoSEQ multiplex PCR; in TCRdb, only in-frame clones are kept and a portion is missing. The sample shows 150,000 to 200,000 clones, over 75% of them seen only once. Study conclusions and caveats: In a later analysis, at a false discovery rate of 0.05, some 17,000 TCR beta sequences were associated with HLA alleles. It was reportedly the case that the classifier diagnosed cytomegalovirus status with high specificity and sensitivity. Among immune exposure information, only CMV serostatus was available.

The CDR3 is made up of 13 amino acids. Per germline, CDR1 SEHNR and CDR2 FQNEAQ (reference sequence). With 5 bases clipped from V and 4 bases from J, the junction kept 2 bases outside the gene matches. V and J are TRBV7-9 and TRBJ1-5, with TRBD1 identical over 7 bases. Material: PBMCs. The clonotype originates from a man aged 18 to 29 in good health and CMV-seronegative. In nucleotides, the CDR3 is TGTGCCAGCAGCCAGGACAGGAATCAGCCCCAGCATTTT. Protein product: CASSQDRNQPQHF.